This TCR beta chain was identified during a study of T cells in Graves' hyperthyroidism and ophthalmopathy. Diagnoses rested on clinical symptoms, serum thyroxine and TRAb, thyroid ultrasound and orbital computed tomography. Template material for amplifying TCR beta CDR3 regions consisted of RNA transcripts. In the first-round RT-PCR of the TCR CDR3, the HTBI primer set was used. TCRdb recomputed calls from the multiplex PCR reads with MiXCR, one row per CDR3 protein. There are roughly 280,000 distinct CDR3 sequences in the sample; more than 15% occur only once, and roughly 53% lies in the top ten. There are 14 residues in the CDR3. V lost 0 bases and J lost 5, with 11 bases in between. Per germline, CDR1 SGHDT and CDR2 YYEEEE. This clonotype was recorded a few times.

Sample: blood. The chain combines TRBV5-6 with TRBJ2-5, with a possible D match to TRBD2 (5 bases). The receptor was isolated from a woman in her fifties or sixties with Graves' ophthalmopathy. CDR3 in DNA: TGTGCCAGCAGCTTGGAGTTGGGCGGGGAGACCCAGTACTTC. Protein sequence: CASSLELGGETQYF.